This passage covers 5 T cell receptor beta chains from one sample sequenced in a study of shared clonotypes between healthy human individuals. Profiled with immunoSEQ multiplex PCR; TCRdb holds only in-frame clones, not every one. The repertoire holds 2 million or so clones, with approximately 95% as singletons. Sequencing used naive CD4+ T cells sorted from blood. Sample subset: CD45RA+ positively selected. These receptors originate from a man younger than 35 in good health.

This rearrangement joins TRBV5-4 to TRBJ2-1; 10 bases match TRBD2. The V segment lost 4 bases and the J segment 3 bases; nucleotides outside the gene matches: 4. This CDR3 has 15 residues. Germline V gene sequence: CDR1 SGHNT, CDR2 YYREEE (reference sequence). In DNA form, the CDR3 reads TGTGCCAGCAGCCTTACTAGCGGGGTCTACAATGAGCAGTTCTTC. Translation gives CASSLTSGVYNEQFF.

Concerning this clone itself: The junction departs from germline at one end; a sequencing error may be responsible. This chain links TRBV6-1 with TRBJ2-1, with 7 bases matching TRBD2. The CDR3 contains 16 residues. The germline CDR1 and CDR2 sequences are MNHNS and SASEGT. CDR3 DNA sequence: TGTGCCAGCAATGAAGAGCGGGGCTACTCCTACAATGAGCAGTTCTTC. Translating gives CASNEERGYSYNEQFF.

V usage is TRBV30 and J usage is TRBJ1-6, with D possibly matching TRBD1 (5 bases). Germline-derived CDR1 and CDR2 are GTSNPN and SVGIG (reference sequence). The CDR3 totals 21 residues. Between the trimmed V and J ends, which lost 2 bases and 0 bases, there was a span of 26 bases. The CDR3 coding sequence is TGTGCCTGGAGTATTCCCCGCCCCGGGACCCAAAGCCGCTCCTATAATTCACCCCTCCACTTT. Its protein product is CAWSIPRPGTQSRSYNSPLHF. The complete variable domain, with remaining parts taken from reference TRBV30 and TRBJ1-6, reads SQTIHQWPATLVQPVGSPLSLECTVEGTSNPNLYWYRQAAGRGLQLLFYSVGIGQISSEVPQNLSASRPQDRQFILSSKKLLLSDSGFYLCAWSIPRPGTQSRSYNSPLHFGNGTRLTVT.

The chain couples TRBV18 to TRBJ2-5; 13 bases fit TRBD2. This CDR3 comprises 17 residues. CDR1 and CDR2 from the germline V gene are KGHSH and LQKENI. The V gene end was trimmed by 3 bases and the J gene end by 5 bases; junction bases not matched to a gene: 9. CDR3 region: CASSPTSGRAATETQYF. CDR3 bases: TGTGCCAGCTCACCCACTAGCGGGAGGGCCGCGACGGAGACCCAGTACTTC.

The chain carries TRBV5-4 and TRBJ1-6; 9 positions match TRBD1. This CDR3 spans 16 amino acids. Germline trimming cut 4 bases from V and 6 bases from J; bases unmatched to any gene: 8. Germline V CDR1 and CDR2: SGHNT, YYREEE (reference sequence). The CDR3 protein is CASSISGTGINSPLHF. Here the CDR3 DNA reads TGTGCCAGCAGCATTTCCGGGACAGGGATTAATTCACCCCTCCACTTT.